Sequencing of this T cell receptor beta chain was carried out in a study of CD8 T cells in Susac syndrome (dated by TCRdb to the late 2010s). Looking at the study overall: Whether CD8+ T cell activation and differentiation in Susac syndrome was antigen driven was tested using repertoire sequencing. CD8+ T cell repertoire clonality was compared between over 9 healthy donors, approximately 14 Susac syndrome patients and 15 multiple sclerosis patients. Here is what the overall study found, with its caveats: The number of individuals in the TCR sequencing and HLA analysis was recognized as being relatively small.

RNA was extracted using the RNeasy kit, and roughly 0.5 to 1 ug of the RNA was reverse transcribed with random hexamers. The immunoSEQ multiplex PCR assay, which covers 54 Vbeta and 13 Jbeta segments, was used to amplify TCR beta CDR3 regions. PCR amplification bias was corrected by using a synthetic template baseline for primer optimization and computational correction. Turning to the authors' computational methods: Reads were annotated to V, D and J genes per IMGT and analyzed with immunoSEQ Analyzer, keeping only productive sequences. Clonality was computed as one minus Shannon entropy normalized by log2 of the number of productive unique sequences. Public and private clones were assessed among the 100 most prevalent clones of each patient and control. A clone was defined as Susac-specific if it was absent from the healthy and MS cohorts, from approximately 980 published viral clones and from other ImmuneACCESS disease sequences. TCRdb reprocessed the public reads (quality trimming at Q25 with fastp, clone calling with MiXCR) and kept in-frame beta chains. Entries are consolidated by CDR3 protein sequence, retaining the most common genes and DNA. The V and J calls shown here were made by TCRdb, not taken from the authors' results. For this sample there are 100,000 to 150,000 distinct CDR3 sequences; around 85% appear just once. The ten largest clones add up to roughly 0.48% of the sample.

The count of this clonotype is one. The clone's antigen remains unknown. No much larger clone exists at a distance of one base, and base qualities are not known. A solitary read yields weak support. According to the germline V gene, CDR1 reads SGHVS and CDR2 reads FQNEAQ. The CDR3 contains 15 residues, cysteine and phenylalanine counted. The read is trimmed to its CDR3 DNA, 45 bases read in frame from base 1. Ends trimmed: V by 5 bases, J by 3 bases; bases unmatched to a gene: 4. Peripheral blood CD8+ and CD4+ T cells from healthy donors, Susac syndrome patients and multiple sclerosis patients were profiled by high-throughput TCR beta sequencing. Multiple sclerosis controls were treatment-naive patients with stable or active relapsing-remitting disease fulfilling revised McDonald criteria. Bulk CD8+ and CD4+ T cells were purified by magnetic negative isolation, whereas CD8+ TEMRA cells were enriched by FACS. Blood was drawn into EDTA tubes, processed within 24 hours, and PBMCs were isolated by density gradient centrifugation. PBMCs intended for TCR sequencing were cryopreserved in liquid nitrogen and were subsequently thawed in a 37 degrees C water bath. The sorted or isolated CD4+, CD8+ and CD8+ TEMRA cells reached a purity of at least 90%.

The rearranged chain carries TRBV7-8 and TRBJ2-1, with TRBD2 matching 10 junction bases. Source material: CD8+ T cells from PBMCs. This receptor was taken from a human donor with multiple sclerosis. CDR3 protein: CASSNIAGGYNEQFF. Read as DNA, the sequence is TGTGCCAGCAGCAATATAGCGGGAGGCTACAATGAGCAGTTCTTC.